Below are 7 T cell receptor beta chains sequenced from a single sample in a study of shared clonotypes between healthy human individuals. Using immunoSEQ multiplex PCR, the repertoire was profiled, and TCRdb retains in-frame clones only, with some absent. Of roughly 1.5 million clones listed, under 99% are singletons. The sample comprised naive CD4+ T cells sorted from blood. Subset: CD45RA+ positively selected. The receptor set was obtained from a man aged 30 to 39 in good health.

The gene calls are TRBV2 and TRBJ1-3, with D possibly TRBD1 on 6 matching bases. Trimming shortened V by 0 bases and J by 2 bases, and 8 bases separated the two germline ends. This CDR3 region has 15 residues. The germline CDR1 and CDR2 sequences are SNHLY and FYNNEI. CDR3 region: CASSEAGGPGNTIYF. CDR3 sequence (DNA): TGTGCCAGCAGTGAAGCGGGGGGGCCTGGAAACACCATATATTTT.

This chain uses TRBV19 with TRBJ1-5, with TRBD1 as a possible D gene (6 bases). The CDR3 contains 14 residues. The germline CDR1 and CDR2 sequences are LNHDA and SQIVND (reference sequence). The V end was cut by 8 bases, the J end by 3 bases, with 14 bases between. CDR3 loop: CASGKQGNNQPQHF. Here the CDR3 DNA reads TGTGCCAGTGGAAAACAGGGCAACAATCAGCCCCAGCATTTT.

This rearrangement joins TRBV19 to TRBJ1-1, with D unresolved. CDR1 is LNHDA, CDR2 SQIVND, per germline (reference sequence). There are 11 residues in the CDR3. V shed 11 bases and J shed 1 base, with 8 bases lying between them. In nucleotides, the CDR3 is TGTGCCGTCCAGACGAACACTGAAGCTTTCTTT. Its translation is CAVQTNTEAFF.

The rearrangement joins TRBV7-9 to TRBJ2-6; D not certain. The V and J ends lost 5 bases and 0 bases respectively, with 14 bases between them. Germline V gene data show CDR1 as SEHNR and CDR2 as FQNEAQ (reference sequence). The CDR3 totals 17 residues. The CDR3, as DNA: TGTGCCAGCAGCGACCCTGCCTATGGCTCTGGGGCCAACGTCCTGACTTTC. It encodes CASSDPAYGSGANVLTF.

This rearrangement joins TRBV5-1 to TRBJ2-7, with unresolved D. Germline CDR1 and CDR2: SGHRS and YFSETQ. This CDR3 comprises 16 residues. V was cut by 1 base and J by 2 bases, with 16 bases left in between. CDR3 amino acids: CASSLSLTYNPYEQYF. CDR3 coding DNA: TGCGCCAGCAGCTTGTCTCTGACCTACAATCCCTACGAGCAGTACTTC.

The chain uses TRBV21-1 and TRBJ2-7; the D segment call TRBD1 is taken from the table without a DNA check. TRBV21-1 corresponds to a pseudogene. The CDR3 sequence is 15 residues long. The CDR3, as DNA: TGTGCCAGCAGCAAAGGGGCCGCCACACTCTACGAGCAGTACTTC. Amino acids: CASSKGAATLYEQYF.

This sequence joins TRBV14 and TRBJ2-5; 14 nucleotides match TRBD2. Germline V gene sequence: CDR1 SGHDN, CDR2 FVKESK. J gave up 5 bases and V 4 bases, and 9 bases lay outside the gene matches. The CDR3 contains 17 residues. In nucleotides, the CDR3 is TGTGCCAGCAGCCCCAGGACTAGCGGGAGGATTGGGGAGACCCAGTACTTC. This gives the protein CASSPRTSGRIGETQYF.